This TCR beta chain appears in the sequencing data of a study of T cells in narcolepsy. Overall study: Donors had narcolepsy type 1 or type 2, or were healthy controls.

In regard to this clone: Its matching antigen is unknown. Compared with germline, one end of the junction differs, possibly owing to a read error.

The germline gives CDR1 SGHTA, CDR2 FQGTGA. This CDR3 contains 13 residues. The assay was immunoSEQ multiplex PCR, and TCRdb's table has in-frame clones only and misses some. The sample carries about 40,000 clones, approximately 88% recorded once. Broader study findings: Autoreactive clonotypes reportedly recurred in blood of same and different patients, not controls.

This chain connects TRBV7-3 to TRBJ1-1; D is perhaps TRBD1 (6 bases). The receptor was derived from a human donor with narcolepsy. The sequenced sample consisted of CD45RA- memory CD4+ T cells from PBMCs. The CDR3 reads CASRLKGDTEAFF. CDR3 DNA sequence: TGTGCCAGCAGGTTAAAGGGGGATACTGAAGCTTTCTTT. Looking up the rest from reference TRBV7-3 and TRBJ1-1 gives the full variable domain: GAGVSQTPSNKVTEKGKYVELRCDPISGHTALYWYRQSLGQGPEFLIYFQGTGAADDSGLPNDRFFAVRPEGSVSTLKIQRTERGDSAVYLCASRLKGDTEAFFGQGTRLTVV.